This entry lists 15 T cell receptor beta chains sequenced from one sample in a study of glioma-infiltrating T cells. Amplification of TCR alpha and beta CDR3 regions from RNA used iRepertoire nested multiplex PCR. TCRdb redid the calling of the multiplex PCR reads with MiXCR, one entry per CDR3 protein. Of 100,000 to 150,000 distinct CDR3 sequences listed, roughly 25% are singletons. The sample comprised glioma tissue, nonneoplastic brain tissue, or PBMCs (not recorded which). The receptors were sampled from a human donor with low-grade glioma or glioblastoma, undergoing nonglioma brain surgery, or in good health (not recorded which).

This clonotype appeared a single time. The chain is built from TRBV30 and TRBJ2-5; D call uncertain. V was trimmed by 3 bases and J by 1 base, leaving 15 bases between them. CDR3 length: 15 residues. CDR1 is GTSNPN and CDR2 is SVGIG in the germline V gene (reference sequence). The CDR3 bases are TGTGCCTGGAGGTCTCGCGGTGGCATCCAAGAGACCCAGTACTTC. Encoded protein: CAWRSRGGIQETQYF.

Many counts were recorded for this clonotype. In DNA form, the CDR3 reads TGCGCCAGCAGCCCTGGACTAGCGGCCATCTCTTCCTACGAGCAGTACTTC. It codes for CASSPGLAAISSYEQYF. The gene calls are TRBV4-3 and TRBJ2-7, with TRBD2 matching over 10 bases. V dropped 4 bases and J dropped 1; count of bases not matched to a gene: 10. Germline V lookup: CDR1 LGHNA, CDR2 YSLEER. This CDR3 region has 17 residues.

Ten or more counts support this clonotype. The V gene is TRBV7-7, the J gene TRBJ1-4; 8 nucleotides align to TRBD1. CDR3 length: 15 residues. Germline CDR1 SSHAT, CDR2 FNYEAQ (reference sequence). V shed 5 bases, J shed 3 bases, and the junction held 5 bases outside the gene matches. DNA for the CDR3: TGTGCCAGCAGCCGTGACAGGGGCCCTAATGAAAAACTGTTTTTT. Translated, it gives CASSRDRGPNEKLFF.

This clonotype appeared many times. The CDR3 DNA follows: TGTGCCAGCAGTTTATCGCACAATGAGCAGTTCTTC. Protein product: CASSLSHNEQFF. The rearrangement uses TRBV28 and TRBJ2-1; D uncertain. V was clipped by 1 base and J by 5 bases, with 3 bases between them. In germline, CDR1 is MDHEN, CDR2 SYDVKM. The CDR3 runs to 12 residues.

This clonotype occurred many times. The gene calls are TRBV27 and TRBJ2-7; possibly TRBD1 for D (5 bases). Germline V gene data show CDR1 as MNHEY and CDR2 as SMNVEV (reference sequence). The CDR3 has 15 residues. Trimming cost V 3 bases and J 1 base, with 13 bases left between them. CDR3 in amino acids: CASSFGQGISYEQYF. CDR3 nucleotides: TGTGCCAGCAGTTTTGGGCAGGGAATTTCCTACGAGCAGTACTTC.

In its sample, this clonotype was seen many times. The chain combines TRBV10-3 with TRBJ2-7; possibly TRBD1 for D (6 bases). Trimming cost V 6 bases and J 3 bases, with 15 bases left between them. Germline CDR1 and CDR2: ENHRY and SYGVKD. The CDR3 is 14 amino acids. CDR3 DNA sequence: TGTGCCATCAGGTTGACAGGTGGGAGCTACGAGCAGTACTTC. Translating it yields CAIRLTGGSYEQYF.

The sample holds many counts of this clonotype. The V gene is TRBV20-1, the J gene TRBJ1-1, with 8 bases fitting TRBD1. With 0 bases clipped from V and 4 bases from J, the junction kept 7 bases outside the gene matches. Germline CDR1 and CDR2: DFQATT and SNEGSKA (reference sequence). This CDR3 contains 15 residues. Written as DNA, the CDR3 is TGCAGTGCTAGAGATATGACAGGGGAGGGCACTGAAGCTTTCTTT. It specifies CSARDMTGEGTEAFF.

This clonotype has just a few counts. The CDR3 reads CASSYRGGTGELFF. The CDR3 bases are TGTGCCAGCAGTTACAGGGGGGGCACCGGGGAGCTGTTTTTT. The rearrangement joins TRBV12-3 or TRBV12-4 to TRBJ2-2, with D perhaps matching TRBD1 (8 bases). Trimming left V 4 bases short and J 4 bases short, with 10 bases between. The CDR3 spans 14 residues.

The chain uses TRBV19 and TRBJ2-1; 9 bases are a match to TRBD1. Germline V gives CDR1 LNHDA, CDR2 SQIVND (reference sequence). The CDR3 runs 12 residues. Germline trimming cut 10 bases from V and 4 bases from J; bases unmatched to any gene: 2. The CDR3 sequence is CATGTGYNEQFF. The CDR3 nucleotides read TGTGCCACCGGGACAGGGTACAATGAGCAGTTCTTC.

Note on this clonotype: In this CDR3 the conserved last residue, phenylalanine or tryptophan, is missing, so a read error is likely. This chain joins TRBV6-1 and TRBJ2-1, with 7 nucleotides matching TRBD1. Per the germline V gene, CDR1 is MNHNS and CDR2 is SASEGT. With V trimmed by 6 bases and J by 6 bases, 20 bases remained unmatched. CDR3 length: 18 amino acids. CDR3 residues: CASSPTTTGSRFCNEQFL. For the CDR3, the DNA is TGTGCCAGCAGCCCGACTACGACAGGGTCCCGATTCTGCAATGAGCAGTTCCTC.

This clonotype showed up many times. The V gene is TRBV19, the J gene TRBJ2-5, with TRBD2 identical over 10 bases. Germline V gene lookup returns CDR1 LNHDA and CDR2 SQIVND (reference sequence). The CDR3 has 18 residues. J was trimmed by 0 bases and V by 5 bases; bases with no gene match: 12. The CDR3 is CASSRGLAEGPYQETQYF. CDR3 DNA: TGTGCCAGTAGTCGCGGACTAGCGGAGGGGCCCTACCAAGAGACCCAGTACTTC.

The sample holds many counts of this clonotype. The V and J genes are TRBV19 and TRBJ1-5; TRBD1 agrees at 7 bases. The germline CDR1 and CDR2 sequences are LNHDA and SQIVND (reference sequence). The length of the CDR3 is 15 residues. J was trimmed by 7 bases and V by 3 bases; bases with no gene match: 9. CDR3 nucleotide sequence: TGTGCCAGTAGTATGCGACAGGGTCTCCAACAGCCCCAGCATTTT. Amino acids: CASSMRQGLQQPQHF.

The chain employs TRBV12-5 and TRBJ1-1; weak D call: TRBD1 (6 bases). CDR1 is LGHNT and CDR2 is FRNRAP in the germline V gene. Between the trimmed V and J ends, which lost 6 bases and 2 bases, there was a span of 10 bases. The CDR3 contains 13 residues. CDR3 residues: CASGLDRNTEAFF. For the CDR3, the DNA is TGTGCTAGTGGCCTGGACAGAAACACTGAAGCTTTCTTT.

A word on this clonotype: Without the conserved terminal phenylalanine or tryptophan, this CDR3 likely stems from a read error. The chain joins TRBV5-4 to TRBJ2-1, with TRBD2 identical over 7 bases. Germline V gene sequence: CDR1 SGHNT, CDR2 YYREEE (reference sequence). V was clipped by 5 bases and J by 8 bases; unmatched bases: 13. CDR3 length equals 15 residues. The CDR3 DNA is TGTGCCAGCAGTCAAAGCGGGGCTGGTCGGGATGAGCAGTTCCTC. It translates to CASSQSGAGRDEQFL.

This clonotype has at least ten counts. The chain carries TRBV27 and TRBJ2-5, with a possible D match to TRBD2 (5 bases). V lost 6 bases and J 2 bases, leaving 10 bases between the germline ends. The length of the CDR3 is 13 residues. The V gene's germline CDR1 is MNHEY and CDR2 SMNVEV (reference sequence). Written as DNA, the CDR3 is TGTGCCAGCAGAAGGGAGTTTCAAGAGACCCAGTACTTC. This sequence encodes CASRREFQETQYF.